Listed below are T cell receptor beta chains from one sample, sequenced in a study of cytomegalovirus exposure and HLA in healthy donors. Generated by immunoSEQ multiplex PCR, the TCRdb table keeps only in-frame clones and is missing some. Counted here are under 150,000 clones, 70% to 75% occurring once; the ten biggest clones make up less than 4%. Sequenced: PBMCs. These receptors were collected from a man aged 30 to 45 in good health and CMV-seronegative. The CDR3 runs from the conserved cysteine through the conserved F or W. The D gene is left open where the match is weak. Size is stated for part of the rows, as once, few or many counts, or as a class when the clone is expanded.

clone_size	v_call	d_call	j_call	cdr3_aa	cdr3_nt
-	TRBV5-4	-	TRBJ2-3	CASSLTGTDTQYF	TGTGCCAGCAGCTTAACAGGGACAGATACGCAGTATTTT
once	TRBV6-5	TRBD1	TRBJ2-7	CASGETGGFYEQYF	TGTGCCAGCGGAGAGACAGGGGGCTTCTACGAGCAGTACTTC
once	TRBV7-9	-	TRBJ1-1	CASSLDDRLNTEAFF	TGTGCCAGCAGCTTAGATGACAGATTGAACACTGAAGCTTTCTTT
once	TRBV4-1	TRBD1	TRBJ2-7	CASSQGGTVSYEQYF	TGCGCCAGCAGCCAAGGAGGGACAGTGTCCTACGAGCAGTACTTC
-	TRBV5-1	-	TRBJ2-2	CASSPQGSGELFF	TGCGCCAGCAGCCCCCAGGGATCCGGGGAGCTGTTTTTT
few	TRBV27	-	TRBJ2-7	CASSLGQGFYYEQYF	TGTGCCAGCAGTTTAGGGCAGGGTTTCTACTACGAGCAGTACTTC
-	TRBV2	-	TRBJ1-5	CASSDSIPNQPQHF	TGTGCCAGCTCGGACAGCATTCCGAATCAGCCCCAGCATTTT
-	TRBV7-3	TRBD1	TRBJ1-1	CASSPTGSNAAFF	TGTGCCAGCAGCCCGACAGGGTCTAACGCAGCTTTCTTT
-	TRBV10-3	-	TRBJ1-3	CAISDPREGMSGNTIYF	TGTGCCATCAGTGACCCGCGTGAGGGTATGTCTGGAAACACCATATATTTT
once	TRBV10-1	-	TRBJ2-7	CASSDKGGLAYEQYF	TGCGCCAGCAGTGATAAGGGGGGGCTGGCCTACGAGCAGTACTTC
-	TRBV28	-	TRBJ2-5	CASRRMRETQYF	TGTGCCAGCAGACGCATGCGAGAGACCCAGTACTTC
-	TRBV7-9	-	TRBJ2-7	CASSFRQEQFYEQYF	TGTGCCAGCAGTTTTAGACAGGAGCAGTTCTACGAGCAGTACTTC
-	TRBV5-4	TRBD2	TRBJ2-3	CASSFDGGSVDTDTQYF	TGTGCCAGCAGCTTTGACGGGGGGTCCGTAGACACAGATACGCAGTATTTT
-	TRBV6-6	-	TRBJ1-2	CASTPRGYGYTF	TGTGCCAGCACCCCTAGGGGTTATGGCTACACCTTC
-	TRBV7-2	TRBD2	TRBJ2-7	CASKLSTSGSYEQYF	TGTGCCAGCAAGCTTAGTACTAGCGGGAGCTACGAGCAGTACTTC
-	TRBV2	-	TRBJ1-1	CASSEGLGTEAFF	TGTGCCAGCAGTGAGGGACTGGGCACTGAAGCTTTCTTT
-	TRBV7-8	TRBD1	TRBJ2-7	CASSYETGGYEQYF	TGTGCCAGCAGCTACGAGACAGGGGGCTACGAGCAGTACTTC
-	TRBV7-6	-	TRBJ1-1	CASSIGQLGAEAFF	TGTGCCAGCAGCATCGGACAGCTAGGGGCTGAAGCTTTCTTT
-	TRBV7-6	-	TRBJ1-1	CASSQTAKNTEAFF	TGTGCCAGCAGTCAGACAGCGAAAAACACTGAAGCTTTCTTT
-	TRBV2	-	TRBJ2-1	CASSTQGYNEQFF	TGTGCCAGCAGTACACAGGGTTACAATGAGCAGTTCTTC
-	TRBV13	-	TRBJ2-5	CASSVDSHQETQYF	TGTGCCAGCAGCGTCGACAGCCACCAAGAGACCCAGTACTTC
-	TRBV7-2	TRBD1	TRBJ2-1	CASSPRGLIYEQFF	TGTGCCAGCAGTCCCAGGGGGCTAATCTATGAGCAGTTCTTC
once	TRBV5-4	TRBD1	TRBJ2-7	CASRPGTGVPYEQYF	TGTGCCAGCAGACCCGGGACAGGGGTCCCCTACGAGCAGTACTTC
-	TRBV4-3	TRBD2	TRBJ2-3	CASSPAGGVTDTQYF	TGCGCCAGCAGCCCAGCGGGAGGGGTCACAGATACGCAGTATTTT
few	TRBV27	TRBD1	TRBJ1-1	CASGRDDRGTEAFF	TGTGCCAGCGGCCGGGATGACAGGGGGACTGAAGCTTTCTTT
-	TRBV15	-	TRBJ1-5	CATSREAFRQPQHF	TGTGCCACCAGCAGGGAGGCCTTTCGGCAGCCCCAGCATTTT
-	TRBV9	TRBD1	TRBJ2-2	CASSVGGQGFGELFF	TGTGCCAGCAGCGTAGGCGGACAGGGGTTCGGGGAGCTGTTTTTT
-	TRBV5-6	-	TRBJ1-1	CASSLSQGLEWRGAFF	TGTGCCAGCAGCTTGTCGCAGGGGCTGGAGTGGCGAGGAGCTTTCTTT
-	TRBV9	TRBD1	TRBJ1-1	CASSVVAQGAAEAFF	TGTGCCAGCAGCGTAGTAGCACAGGGGGCCGCTGAAGCTTTCTTT
few	TRBV7-9	TRBD2	TRBJ2-3	CASSLVAGWTDTQYF	TGTGCCAGCAGCCTGGTAGCGGGGTGGACAGATACGCAGTATTTT
-	TRBV30	TRBD2	TRBJ2-1	CAWSTDYLAGVWGEQFF	TGTGCCTGGAGTACGGACTATTTAGCGGGGGTCTGGGGTGAGCAGTTCTTC
-	TRBV6-5	-	TRBJ1-3	CASSYDREGVGNTIYF	TGTGCCAGCAGTTACGATCGTGAAGGGGTTGGAAACACCATATATTTT
-	TRBV10-3	-	TRBJ1-1	CAIRTQTGSTFF	TGTGCCATCAGGACCCAAACAGGGAGTACTTTCTTT
-	TRBV11-2	TRBD2	TRBJ2-7	CASSGGEGSSYYEQYF	TGTGCCAGCAGCGGGGGGGAGGGCAGTAGTTACTACGAGCAGTACTTC
-	TRBV15	-	TRBJ1-5	CATSRETGFRDQPQHF	TGTGCCACCAGCAGAGAGACAGGTTTTCGTGATCAGCCCCAGCATTTT
-	TRBV27	TRBD2	TRBJ2-2	CASRFSGGVNTGELFF	TGTGCCAGCAGGTTTAGCGGGGGGGTGAACACCGGGGAGCTGTTTTTT